A single sample gave rise to the 30 T cell receptor beta chains below, sequenced in a study of cytomegalovirus exposure and HLA in healthy donors. The PCR was carried out with 60 Vbeta primers and 13 Jbeta primers. TCRdb's copy holds only in-frame clones and misses some; the assay was immunoSEQ multiplex PCR. Here the sample spans around 140,000 clones, 65% to 80% being singletons. The sequencing input was PBMCs. The receptors here all came from a male donor in good health and CMV-seropositive.

The V and J genes are TRBV28 and TRBJ1-2; the match to TRBD1 covers 11 bases. CDR3 length: 15 residues. Losses at the gene ends were 5 bases for V and 5 bases for J; bases not matched to a gene: 7. Germline lookup yields CDR1 MDHEN and CDR2 SYDVKM. The CDR3 region has the DNA TGTGCCAGCAGTACGCCCGGGACAGGGGGGTATGGCTACACCTTC. As protein: CASSTPGTGGYGYTF.

The CDR3, as DNA: TGTGCCAGCAGTTTAGTCAGGGGACCAAGTGACAATAATTCACCCCTCCACTTT. Protein product: CASSLVRGPSDNNSPLHF. This rearrangement joins TRBV27 to TRBJ1-6; maybe TRBD1 (6 bases). Trimming left V 2 bases short and J 5 bases short, with 19 bases between. There are 18 residues in the CDR3. The germline gives CDR1 MNHEY, CDR2 SMNVEV (reference sequence).

The V gene is TRBV7-9, the J gene TRBJ1-1; D gene ambiguous. Trimming removed 4 bases at V and 0 bases at J, with 12 bases between. Germline values: CDR1 SEHNR, CDR2 FQNEAQ (reference sequence). The CDR3 totals 15 residues. The chain's CDR3 is CASSSQDTLNTEAFF. Here the CDR3 DNA reads TGTGCCAGCAGCTCACAAGACACCCTGAACACTGAAGCTTTCTTT.

The chain employs TRBV5-1 and TRBJ1-1; 9 bases are shared with TRBD1. V lost 0 bases, J lost 5 bases, and 5 bases stayed unmatched. Germline V CDR1 and CDR2: SGHRS, YFSETQ. The CDR3 is 15 residues long. This chain's CDR3 is CASSLAGQGWTEAFF. The CDR3, as DNA: TGCGCCAGCAGCTTGGCCGGACAGGGGTGGACTGAAGCTTTCTTT.

The chain is built from TRBV27 and TRBJ2-7, with TRBD1 as a possible D gene (6 bases). The germline V gene has CDR1 MNHEY and CDR2 SMNVEV (reference sequence). Trimming took 0 bases from V and 6 from J, leaving 15 bases between them. This CDR3 region has 15 residues. CDR3 sequence reads: CASSLSQGSQREQYF. The DNA of the CDR3 is TGTGCCAGCAGTTTATCCCAGGGGTCTCAGCGCGAGCAGTACTTC.

This sequence joins TRBV4-2 and TRBJ2-5, with TRBD2 matching over 7 bases. Per germline, CDR1 LGHNA and CDR2 YNFKEQ. The CDR3 runs 15 residues. J lost 5 bases, V lost 0 bases, and 6 bases had no gene match. This CDR3 reads CASSQDGAGDETQYF. CDR3 sequence (DNA): TGTGCCAGCAGCCAAGATGGGGCGGGGGACGAGACCCAGTACTTC.

The genes are TRBV18 and TRBJ1-5, with D unresolved. Between the trimmed V and J ends, which lost 3 bases and 4 bases, there was a span of 10 bases. This CDR3 is built from 14 residues. CDR1 KGHSH and CDR2 LQKENI come from the germline V gene. CDR3 sequence: CASSPYGTNQPQHF. CDR3 sequence (DNA): TGTGCCAGCTCACCGTATGGCACGAATCAGCCCCAGCATTTT.

This clone has just a few counts. V and J are TRBV5-4 and TRBJ2-3, with 16 bases fitting TRBD2. Germline CDR1 is SGHNT and CDR2 is YYREEE (reference sequence). The V segment lost 3 bases and the J segment 14 bases; nucleotides outside the gene matches: 9. The CDR3 consists of 15 residues. CDR3 coding DNA: TGTGCCAGCAGCTCCGGGACTAGCGGGAGGGGCAACTGGTATTTT. As protein: CASSSGTSGRGNWYF.

This chain joins TRBV7-8 and TRBJ2-5; TRBD2 matches at 8 bases. Germline CDR1 and CDR2: SGHVS and FQNEAQ. There are 16 residues in the CDR3. J was trimmed by 0 bases and V by 4 bases; bases with no gene match: 7. The CDR3 DNA reads TGTGCCAGCAGCTACTCATTAGCGGGAAACCAAGAGACCCAGTACTTC. As protein: CASSYSLAGNQETQYF.

The chain links TRBV6-1 to TRBJ1-2; possible D gene TRBD1, 5 bases. CDR3 length equals 15 residues. The V gene lost 2 bases and the J gene lost 2 bases, with 12 bases spanning the gap. CDR1 and CDR2 (germline): MNHNS, SASEGT. The CDR3 loop is CASSETFDRNYGYTF. CDR3 coding DNA: TGTGCCAGCAGTGAAACCTTTGACAGAAACTATGGCTACACCTTC.

CDR3 sequence (DNA): TGTGCCAGCAGCGTAACTAGCGGGGGGGCGAACACCGGGGAGCTGTTTTTT. Translation gives CASSVTSGGANTGELFF. V is TRBV9 and J is TRBJ2-2, with TRBD2 matching 13 bases. J gave up 0 bases and V 1 base, and 0 bases lay outside the gene matches. The CDR3 is 17 residues long. Germline-derived CDR1 and CDR2 are SGDLS and YYNGEE. The full variable domain, with the rest looked up from reference TRBV9 and TRBJ2-2, is DSGVTQTPKHLITATGQRVTLRCSPRSGDLSVYWYQQSLDQGLQFLIQYYNGEERAKGNILERFSAQQFPDLHSELNLSSLELGDSALYFCASSVTSGGANTGELFFGEGSRLTVL.

The chain is built from TRBV7-9 and TRBJ2-4; possibly TRBD1 for D (6 bases). CDR3 length: 15 residues. V was shortened by 3 bases and J by 1 base, with 10 bases between the two germline ends. The germline V gene encodes CDR1 SEHNR and CDR2 FQNEAQ (reference sequence). The CDR3 region is CASSFGGTAKNIQYF. The CDR3 region has the DNA TGTGCCAGCAGCTTTGGGGGCACCGCCAAAAACATTCAGTACTTC.

Here the CDR3 reads CASSVDLNTEAFF. CDR3 nucleotide sequence: TGTGCCAGTAGTGTGGACTTGAACACTGAAGCTTTCTTT. This sequence joins TRBV19 and TRBJ1-1; unclear D gene. V was shortened by 5 bases and J by 0 bases, with 7 bases between the two germline ends. The CDR3 runs 13 residues. The germline V gene encodes CDR1 LNHDA and CDR2 SQIVND (reference sequence).

The J gene is TRBJ2-3, the V gene TRBV18; no definite D call. Germline V gene sequence: CDR1 KGHSH, CDR2 LQKENI. The ends were cut back, 5 bases at V and 0 bases at J, with 12 bases in the middle. The CDR3 extends over 15 amino acids. CDR3 DNA sequence: TGTGCCAGCTCAACAACAGATGCTAGCACAGATACGCAGTATTTT. It specifies CASSTTDASTDTQYF.

V and J are TRBV19 and TRBJ1-5; a weak D match, TRBD1 (6 bases). There are 15 residues in the CDR3. Trimming removed 7 bases from V and 4 bases from J, with 17 bases in between. The germline V gene encodes CDR1 LNHDA and CDR2 SQIVND (reference sequence). CDR3 region: CASTNLRGANQPQHF. DNA of the CDR3: TGTGCCAGTACGAACCTTCGGGGGGCAAATCAGCCCCAGCATTTT. The full variable domain, rest sourced from reference TRBV19 and TRBJ1-5, is DGGITQSPKYLFRKEGQNVTLSCEQNLNHDAMYWYRQDPGQGLRLIYYSQIVNDFQKGDIAEGYSVSREKKESFPLTVTSAQKNPTAFYLCASTNLRGANQPQHFGDGTRLSIL.

The J gene is TRBJ2-1, the V gene TRBV27; TRBD1 matches at 7 bases. This CDR3 spans 14 amino acids. Germline lookup yields CDR1 MNHEY and CDR2 SMNVEV (reference sequence). The V segment lost 2 bases and the J segment 4 bases; nucleotides outside the gene matches: 2. This CDR3 reads CASSLRDRYNEQFF. CDR3 sequence (DNA): TGTGCCAGCAGTTTAAGGGACAGATACAATGAGCAGTTCTTC.

The gene calls are TRBV6-6 and TRBJ2-5; maybe TRBD1 (6 bases). The V end lost 6 bases, the J end lost 2 bases, and 13 bases lay between the germline ends. The CDR3 contains 14 residues. Germline V gene sequence: CDR1 MNHNY, CDR2 SVGAGI (reference sequence). The chain's CDR3 is CASSPGALQETQYF. The DNA for the CDR3 is TGTGCCAGCAGCCCAGGGGCCCTACAAGAGACCCAGTACTTC.

This chain joins TRBV5-4 and TRBJ2-7, with a tentative D call TRBD1 (6 bases). This CDR3 has 14 amino acids. Germline CDR1 is SGHNT and CDR2 is YYREEE (reference sequence). Trimming took 6 bases from V and 6 from J, leaving 19 bases between them. In DNA form, the CDR3 reads TGTGCCAGCAATCACAGGGAAACAGAGGGCGAGCAGTACTTC. This gives the protein CASNHRETEGEQYF.

This clone has just a few counts. The chain joins TRBV5-1 to TRBJ2-1; 8 nucleotides agree with TRBD2. V dropped 5 bases and J dropped 4; count of bases not matched to a gene: 2. The V gene's germline CDR1 is SGHRS and CDR2 YFSETQ. This CDR3 has 13 residues. The CDR3 spells CASRVAGYNEQFF. The CDR3 DNA reads as TGCGCCAGCAGAGTAGCGGGGTACAATGAGCAGTTCTTC.

This sequence joins TRBV5-4 and TRBJ1-2, with TRBD1 matching 7 bases. The V gene's germline CDR1 is SGHNT and CDR2 YYREEE (reference sequence). The CDR3 length is 14 residues. Germline trimming cut 5 bases from V and 2 bases from J; bases unmatched to any gene: 6. CDR3 DNA sequence: TGTGCCAGCAGACCTCAACAGGGGAACTATGGCTACACCTTC. It translates to CASRPQQGNYGYTF.

The rearrangement uses TRBV18 and TRBJ2-1, with 13 bases aligning to TRBD2. From germline, CDR1 is KGHSH and CDR2 LQKENI. The CDR3 contains 17 residues. V shed 3 bases and J 3 bases; nucleotides not matched to a gene: 5. This CDR3 reads CASSPPTSGGLYNEQFF. The CDR3 DNA sequence: TGTGCCAGCTCACCGCCGACTAGCGGGGGGCTCTACAATGAGCAGTTCTTC.

This rearrangement joins TRBV30 to TRBJ2-7, with 7 bases identical to TRBD2. The trim removed 1 base at V and 2 bases at J, leaving 5 bases unmatched. The V gene's germline CDR1 is GTSNPN and CDR2 SVGIG (reference sequence). This CDR3 has 14 amino acids. CDR3 sequence reads: CAWSAIAGAYEQYF. In nucleotides, the CDR3 is TGTGCCTGGAGTGCAATAGCGGGTGCCTACGAGCAGTACTTC.

A word on this clone: Other DNA sequences in this sample translate to the same CDR3. The V and J genes are TRBV19 and TRBJ1-1; 7 bases are shared with TRBD1. The J segment lost 3 bases and the V segment lost 5 bases, leaving 12 bases of the junction unmatched. The CDR3 extends over 16 amino acids. Germline V CDR1 and CDR2: LNHDA, SQIVND (reference sequence). The CDR3 spells CASSLRQGGGDTEAFF. For the CDR3, the DNA is TGTGCCAGTAGTCTTCGACAGGGAGGAGGGGACACTGAAGCTTTCTTT.

The genes are TRBV9 and TRBJ2-7; 11 bases line up with TRBD2. The CDR3 runs 16 residues. Germline V gene sequence: CDR1 SGDLS, CDR2 YYNGEE. The trim removed 4 bases at V and 1 base at J, leaving 7 bases unmatched. Written as DNA, the CDR3 is TGTGCCAGCAGCCCCGAGGGGACTAGCGGATCCTACGAGCAGTACTTC. It codes for CASSPEGTSGSYEQYF.

This chain joins TRBV5-6 and TRBJ2-7; TRBD1 aligns across 7 bases. After removal of 3 bases from V and 3 bases from J, the junction contained 9 bases not matched to a gene. The CDR3 consists of 15 residues. Germline V CDR1 and CDR2: SGHDT, YYEEEE. The CDR3 here is CASSSGTAPYYEQYF. CDR3 DNA: TGTGCCAGCAGCTCCGGGACAGCGCCCTACTACGAGCAGTACTTC.

This clone was detected once. The chain employs TRBV7-8 and TRBJ1-5; a weak D match, TRBD1 (5 bases). This CDR3 has 13 residues. CDR1 and CDR2 from the germline V gene are SGHVS and FQNEAQ. V dropped 6 bases and J dropped 3 bases, with 9 bases sitting between them. The CDR3 loop reads CASRATVNQPQHF. CDR3 in DNA: TGTGCCAGCAGGGCGACAGTCAATCAGCCCCAGCATTTT.

The chain has TRBV23-1 and TRBJ2-2; the D is unclear. TRBV23-1 is filed as an ORF, its function uncertain. CDR3 size: 11 residues. V lost 6 bases and J 5 bases, leaving 4 bases between the germline ends. This chain's CDR3 is CASSHTGELFF. CDR3 sequence (DNA): TGCGCCAGCAGCCATACCGGGGAGCTGTTTTTT.

This clone was detected only once. The chain carries TRBV6-1 and TRBJ1-2, with 8 bases matching TRBD1. Trimming at V came to 5 bases and at J to 7 bases, leaving 6 bases not matched to a gene. CDR1 is MNHNS, CDR2 SASEGT, per germline. This CDR3 is 13 amino acids long. The CDR3 nucleotides are TGTGCCAGCAGTCCACAGGGGGTCGGTGGCTACACCTTC. As protein: CASSPQGVGGYTF.

DNA for the CDR3: TGTGCCAGCAGTCGTAGCGGGTATGAGCAGTTCTTC. Translation: CASSRSGYEQFF. V gene TRBV27 combines with J gene TRBJ2-1; 7 bases line up with TRBD2. V was pared by 5 bases and J by 8 bases, with 3 bases of the junction left unmatched. The CDR3 sequence is 12 residues long. Germline CDR1 is MNHEY and CDR2 is SMNVEV (reference sequence).

The chain has TRBV6-5 and TRBJ1-2; tentative D call: TRBD1 (5 bases). V was pared by 6 bases and J by 8 bases, with 13 bases between. The CDR3 runs to 12 residues. Germline lookup yields CDR1 MNHEY and CDR2 SVGAGI. The DNA for the CDR3 is TGTGCCAGCAGCCCCAGACAGTGGGGCTACACCTTC. Its protein product is CASSPRQWGYTF.